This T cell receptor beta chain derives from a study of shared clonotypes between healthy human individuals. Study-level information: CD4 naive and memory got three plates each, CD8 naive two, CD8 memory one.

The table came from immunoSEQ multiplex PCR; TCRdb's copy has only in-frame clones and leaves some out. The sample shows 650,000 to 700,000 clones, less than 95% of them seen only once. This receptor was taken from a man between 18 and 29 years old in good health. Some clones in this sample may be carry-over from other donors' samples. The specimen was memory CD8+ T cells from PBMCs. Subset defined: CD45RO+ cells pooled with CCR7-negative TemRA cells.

CDR3 bases: TGTGCCAGCAGCCCCTTGGCAGGACCTTCCACAGATACGCAGTATTTT. This codes for CASSPLAGPSTDTQYF. The rearrangement joins TRBV28 to TRBJ2-3; D remains unclear. The CDR3 spans 16 residues. V was clipped by 6 bases and J by 2 bases, with 18 bases between them. Germline V gene lookup returns CDR1 MDHEN and CDR2 SYDVKM.